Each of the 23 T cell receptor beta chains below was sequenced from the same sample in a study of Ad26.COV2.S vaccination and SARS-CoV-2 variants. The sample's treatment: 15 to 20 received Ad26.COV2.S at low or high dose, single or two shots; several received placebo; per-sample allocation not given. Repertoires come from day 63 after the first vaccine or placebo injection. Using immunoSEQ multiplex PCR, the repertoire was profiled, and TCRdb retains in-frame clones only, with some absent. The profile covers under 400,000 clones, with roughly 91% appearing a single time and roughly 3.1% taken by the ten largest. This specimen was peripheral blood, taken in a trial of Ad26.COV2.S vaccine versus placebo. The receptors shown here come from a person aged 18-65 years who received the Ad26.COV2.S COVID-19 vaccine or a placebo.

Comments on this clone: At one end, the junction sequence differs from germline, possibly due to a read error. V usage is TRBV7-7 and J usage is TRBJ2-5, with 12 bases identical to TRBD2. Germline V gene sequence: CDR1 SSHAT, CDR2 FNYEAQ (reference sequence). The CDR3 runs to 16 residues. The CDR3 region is CASSSGLAGHQETQYF. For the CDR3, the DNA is TGTGCTAGCAGCTCAGGACTAGCGGGGCACCAAGAGACCCAGTACTTC.

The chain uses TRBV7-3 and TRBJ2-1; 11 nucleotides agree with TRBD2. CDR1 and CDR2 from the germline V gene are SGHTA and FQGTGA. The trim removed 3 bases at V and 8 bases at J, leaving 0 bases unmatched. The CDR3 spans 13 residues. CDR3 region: CASSLGLADEQFF. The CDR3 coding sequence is TGTGCCAGCAGCTTGGGACTAGCGGATGAGCAGTTCTTC.

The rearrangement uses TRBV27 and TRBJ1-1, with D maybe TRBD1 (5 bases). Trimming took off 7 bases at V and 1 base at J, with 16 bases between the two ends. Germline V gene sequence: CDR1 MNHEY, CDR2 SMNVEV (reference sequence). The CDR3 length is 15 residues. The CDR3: CASNESGTGNTEAFF. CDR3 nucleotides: TGTGCCAGCAACGAATCCGGGACGGGGAACACTGAAGCTTTCTTT.

The CDR3 sequence: CASSVVGQASYEQYF. CDR3 coding DNA: TGTGCCAGCAGCGTAGTAGGGCAGGCTTCCTACGAGCAGTACTTC. J is TRBJ2-7 and V is TRBV9; D gene uncertain. Trimming removed 0 bases at V and 1 base at J, with 11 bases between. CDR1 and CDR2 from the germline V gene are SGDLS and YYNGEE. The CDR3 covers 15 residues.

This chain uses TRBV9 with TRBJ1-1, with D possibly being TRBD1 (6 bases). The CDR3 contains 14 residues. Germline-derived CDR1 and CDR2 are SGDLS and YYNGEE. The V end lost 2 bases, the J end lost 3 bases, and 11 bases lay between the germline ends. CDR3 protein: CASSVRQDHTEAFF. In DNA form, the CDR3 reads TGTGCCAGCAGCGTTAGACAGGATCACACTGAAGCTTTCTTT.

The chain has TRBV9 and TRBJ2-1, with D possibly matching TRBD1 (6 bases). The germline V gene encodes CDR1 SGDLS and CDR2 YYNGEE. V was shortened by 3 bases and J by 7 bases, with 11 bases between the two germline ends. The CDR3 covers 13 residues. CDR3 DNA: TGTGCCAGCAGCGAGACAGGTCGTAATGAGCAGTTCTTC. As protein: CASSETGRNEQFF. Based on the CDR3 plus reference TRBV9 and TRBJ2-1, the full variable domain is DSGVTQTPKHLITATGQRVTLRCSPRSGDLSVYWYQQSLDQGLQFLIQYYNGEERAKGNILERFSAQQFPDLHSELNLSSLELGDSALYFCASSETGRNEQFFGPGTRLTVL.

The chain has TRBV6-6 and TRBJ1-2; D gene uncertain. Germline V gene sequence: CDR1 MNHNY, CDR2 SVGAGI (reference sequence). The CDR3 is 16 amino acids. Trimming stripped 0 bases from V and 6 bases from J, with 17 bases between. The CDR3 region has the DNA TGTGCCAGCAGTTACTCGGTTTACAACTCGATTGATGGCTACACCTTC. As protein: CASSYSVYNSIDGYTF.

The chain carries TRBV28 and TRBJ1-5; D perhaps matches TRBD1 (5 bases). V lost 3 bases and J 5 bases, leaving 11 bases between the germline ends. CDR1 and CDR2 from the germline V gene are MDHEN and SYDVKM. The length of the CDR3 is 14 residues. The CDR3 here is CASSFPDRYQPQHF. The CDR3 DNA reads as TGTGCCAGCAGTTTCCCAGACAGATATCAGCCCCAGCATTTT.

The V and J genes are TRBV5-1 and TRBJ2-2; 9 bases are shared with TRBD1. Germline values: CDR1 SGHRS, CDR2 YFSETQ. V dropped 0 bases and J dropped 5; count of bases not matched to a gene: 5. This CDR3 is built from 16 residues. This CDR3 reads CASSLGQGVKTGELFF. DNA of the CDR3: TGCGCCAGCAGCTTGGGACAGGGGGTAAAGACCGGGGAGCTGTTTTTT.

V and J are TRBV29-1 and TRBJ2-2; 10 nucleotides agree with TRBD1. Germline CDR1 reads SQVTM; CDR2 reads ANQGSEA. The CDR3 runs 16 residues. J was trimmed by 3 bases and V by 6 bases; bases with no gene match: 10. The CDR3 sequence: CSVQGLGTGDTGELFF. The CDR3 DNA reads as TGCAGCGTCCAAGGCCTCGGGACAGGGGACACCGGGGAGCTGTTTTTT.

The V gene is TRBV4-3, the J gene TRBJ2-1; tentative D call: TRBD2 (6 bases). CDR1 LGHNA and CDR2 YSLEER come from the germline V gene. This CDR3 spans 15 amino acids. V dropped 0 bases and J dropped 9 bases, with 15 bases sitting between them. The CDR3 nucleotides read TGCGCCAGCAGCCAAGATCCTAACCGAGCGGGTGAGCAGTTCTTC. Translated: CASSQDPNRAGEQFF.

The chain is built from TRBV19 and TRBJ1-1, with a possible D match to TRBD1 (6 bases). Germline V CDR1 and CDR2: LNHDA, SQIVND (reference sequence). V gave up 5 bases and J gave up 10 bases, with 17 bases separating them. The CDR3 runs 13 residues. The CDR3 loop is CASSSNRRGGAFF. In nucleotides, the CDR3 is TGTGCCAGTAGTTCGAACAGGAGAGGGGGAGCTTTCTTT.

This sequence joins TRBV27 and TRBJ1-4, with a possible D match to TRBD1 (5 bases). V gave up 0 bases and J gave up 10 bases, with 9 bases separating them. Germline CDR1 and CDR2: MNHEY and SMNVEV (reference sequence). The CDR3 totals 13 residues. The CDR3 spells CASSLSDTRKLFF. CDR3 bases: TGTGCCAGCAGTTTATCGGACACTAGAAAACTGTTTTTT.

CDR3 region: CASSIAWDSSYGYTF. Here the CDR3 DNA reads TGTGCCAGTAGTATAGCCTGGGACAGTTCTTATGGCTACACCTTC. This chain links TRBV19 with TRBJ1-2; 7 nucleotides line up with TRBD1. The CDR3 contains 15 residues. Germline values: CDR1 LNHDA, CDR2 SQIVND (reference sequence). Unmatched junction bases numbered 7, after V lost 1 base and J lost 5 bases. Based on the CDR3 plus reference TRBV19 and TRBJ1-2, the full variable domain is DGGITQSPKYLFRKEGQNVTLSCEQNLNHDAMYWYRQDPGQGLRLIYYSQIVNDFQKGDIAEGYSVSREKKESFPLTVTSAQKNPTAFYLCASSIAWDSSYGYTFGSGTRLTVV.

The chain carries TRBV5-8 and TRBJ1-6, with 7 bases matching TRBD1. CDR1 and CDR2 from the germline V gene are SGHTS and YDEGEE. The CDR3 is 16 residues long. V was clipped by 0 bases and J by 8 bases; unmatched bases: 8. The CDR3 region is CASSLVRQGWDSPLHF. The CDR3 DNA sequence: TGTGCCAGCAGCTTGGTTCGACAGGGTTGGGATTCACCCCTCCACTTT.

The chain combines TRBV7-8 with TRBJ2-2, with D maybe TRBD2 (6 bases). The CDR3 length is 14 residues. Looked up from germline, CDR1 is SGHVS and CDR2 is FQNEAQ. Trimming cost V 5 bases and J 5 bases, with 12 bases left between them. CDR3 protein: CASSPGRGTGELFF. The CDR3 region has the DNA TGTGCCAGCAGCCCCGGACGGGGGACCGGGGAGCTGTTTTTT.

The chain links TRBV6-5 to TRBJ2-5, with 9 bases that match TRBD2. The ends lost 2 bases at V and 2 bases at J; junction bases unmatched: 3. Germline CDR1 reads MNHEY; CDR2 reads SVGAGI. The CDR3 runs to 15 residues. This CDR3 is CASSYAAGGQETQYF. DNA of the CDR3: TGTGCCAGCAGTTACGCCGCGGGGGGGCAAGAGACCCAGTACTTC.

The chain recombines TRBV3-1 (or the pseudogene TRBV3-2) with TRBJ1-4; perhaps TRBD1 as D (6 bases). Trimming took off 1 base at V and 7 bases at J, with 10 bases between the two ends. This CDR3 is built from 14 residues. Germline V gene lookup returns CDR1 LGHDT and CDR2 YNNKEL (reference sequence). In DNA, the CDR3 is TGTGCCAGCAGCCAAGGTACGGGGGCTGAAAAACTGTTTTTT. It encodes CASSQGTGAEKLFF.

The CDR3 protein is CASSLDVISSYEQYF. For the CDR3, the DNA is TGCGCCAGCAGCTTGGACGTCATCAGCTCCTACGAGCAGTACTTC. The chain combines TRBV5-1 with TRBJ2-7; D uncertain. CDR3 length: 15 amino acids. Trimming removed 0 bases at V and 0 bases at J, with 10 bases between. Germline CDR1 and CDR2: SGHRS and YFSETQ.

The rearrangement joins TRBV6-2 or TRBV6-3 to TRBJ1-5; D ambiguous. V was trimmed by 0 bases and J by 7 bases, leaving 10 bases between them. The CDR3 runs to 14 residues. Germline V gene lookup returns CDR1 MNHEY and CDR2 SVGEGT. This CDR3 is CASSYSWSRQPQHF. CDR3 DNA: TGTGCCAGCAGTTACTCGTGGTCCCGGCAGCCCCAGCATTTT.

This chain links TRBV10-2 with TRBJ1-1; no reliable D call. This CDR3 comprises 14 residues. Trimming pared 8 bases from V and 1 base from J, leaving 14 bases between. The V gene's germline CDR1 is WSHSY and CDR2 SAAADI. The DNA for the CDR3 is TGCGCCAGCTCTGCGGGCCTAGGGAACACTGAAGCTTTCTTT. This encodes CASSAGLGNTEAFF.

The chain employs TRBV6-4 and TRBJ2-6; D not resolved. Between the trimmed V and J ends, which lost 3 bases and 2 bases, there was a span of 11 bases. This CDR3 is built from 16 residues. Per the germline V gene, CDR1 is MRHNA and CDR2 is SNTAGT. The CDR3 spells CASSDRAFTGANVLTF. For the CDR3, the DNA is TGTGCCAGCAGTGATAGGGCTTTCACTGGGGCCAACGTCCTGACTTTC.

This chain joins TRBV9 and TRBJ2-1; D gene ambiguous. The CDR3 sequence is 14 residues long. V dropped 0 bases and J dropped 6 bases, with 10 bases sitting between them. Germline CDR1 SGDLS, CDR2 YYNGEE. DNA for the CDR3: TGTGCCAGCAGCGTAGGGTTTGTGAGCAATGAGCAGTTCTTC. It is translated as CASSVGFVSNEQFF.